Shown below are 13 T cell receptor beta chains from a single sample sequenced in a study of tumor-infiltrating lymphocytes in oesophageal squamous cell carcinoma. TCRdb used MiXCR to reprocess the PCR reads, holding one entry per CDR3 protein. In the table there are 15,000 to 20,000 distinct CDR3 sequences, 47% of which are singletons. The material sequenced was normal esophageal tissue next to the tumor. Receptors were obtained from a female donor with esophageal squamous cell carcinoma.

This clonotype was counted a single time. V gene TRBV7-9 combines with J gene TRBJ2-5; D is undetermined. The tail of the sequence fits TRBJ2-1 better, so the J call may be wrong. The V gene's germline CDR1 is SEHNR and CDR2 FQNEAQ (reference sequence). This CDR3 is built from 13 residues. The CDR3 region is CASSIPANNEQFF. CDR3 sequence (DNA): TGTGCCAGCAGCATACCGGCAAACAATGAGCAGTTCTTC.

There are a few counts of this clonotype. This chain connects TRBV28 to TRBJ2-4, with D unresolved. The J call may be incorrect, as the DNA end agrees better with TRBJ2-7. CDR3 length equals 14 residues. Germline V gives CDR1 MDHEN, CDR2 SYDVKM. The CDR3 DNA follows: TGTGCCAGCAGGCCGTCCTCCACCACCTACGAGCAGTACTTC. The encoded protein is CASRPSSTTYEQYF.

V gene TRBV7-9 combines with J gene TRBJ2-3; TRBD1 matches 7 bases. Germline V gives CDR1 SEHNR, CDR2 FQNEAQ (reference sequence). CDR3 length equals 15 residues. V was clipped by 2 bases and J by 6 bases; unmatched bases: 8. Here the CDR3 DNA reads TGTGCCAGCAGCTTATCTACAGGGGTGGCCGATACGCAGTATTTT. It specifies CASSLSTGVADTQYF. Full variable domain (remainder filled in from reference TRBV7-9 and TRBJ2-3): DTGVSQNPRHKITKRGQNVTFRCDPISEHNRLYWYRQTLGQGPEFLTYFQNEAQLEKSRLLSDRFSAERPKGSFSTLEIQRTEQGDSAMYLCASSLSTGVADTQYFGPGTRLTVL.

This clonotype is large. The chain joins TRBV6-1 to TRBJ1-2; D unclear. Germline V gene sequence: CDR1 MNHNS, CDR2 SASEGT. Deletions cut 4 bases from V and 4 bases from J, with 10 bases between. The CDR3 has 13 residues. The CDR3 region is CASSGGRGYGYTF. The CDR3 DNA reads TGTGCCAGCAGTGGCGGGCGTGGCTATGGCTACACCTTC.

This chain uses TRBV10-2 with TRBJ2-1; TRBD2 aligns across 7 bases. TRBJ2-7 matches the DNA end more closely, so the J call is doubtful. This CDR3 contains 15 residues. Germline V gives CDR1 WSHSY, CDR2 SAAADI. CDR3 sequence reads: CASGGVYRATDTQYF. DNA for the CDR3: TGCGCCAGCGGGGGGGTGTATAGGGCAACAGATACGCAGTACTTC.

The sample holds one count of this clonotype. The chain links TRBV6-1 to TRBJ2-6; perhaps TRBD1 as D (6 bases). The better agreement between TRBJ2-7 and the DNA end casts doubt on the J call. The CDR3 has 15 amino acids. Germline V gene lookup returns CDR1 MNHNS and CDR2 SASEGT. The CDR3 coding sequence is TGTGCCAGCAAACTCCTCGAAGGGGGATACAATGAGCAGTACTTC. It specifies CASKLLEGGYNEQYF.

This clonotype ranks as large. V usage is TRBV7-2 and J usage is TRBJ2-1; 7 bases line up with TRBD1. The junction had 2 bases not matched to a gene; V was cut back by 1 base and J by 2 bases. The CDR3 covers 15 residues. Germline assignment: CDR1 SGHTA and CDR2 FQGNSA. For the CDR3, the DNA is TGTGCCAGCAGCTTAGGGGGACAGACCTACAATGAGCAGTTCTTC. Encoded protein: CASSLGGQTYNEQFF.

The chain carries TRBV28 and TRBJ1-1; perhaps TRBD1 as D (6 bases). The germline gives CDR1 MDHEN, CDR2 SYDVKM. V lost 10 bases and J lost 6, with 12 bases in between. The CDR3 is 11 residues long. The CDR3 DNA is TGTGCCACCAGGGGACGCCCTGAAGCTTTCTTT. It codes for CATRGRPEAFF.

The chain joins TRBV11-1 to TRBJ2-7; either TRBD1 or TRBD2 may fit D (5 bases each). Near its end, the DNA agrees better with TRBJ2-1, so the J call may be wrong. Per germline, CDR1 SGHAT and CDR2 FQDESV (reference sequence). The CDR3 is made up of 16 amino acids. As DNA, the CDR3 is TGTGCCAGCAGTTTACCGGGACCACGAACGGGTGGTGAGCAGTTCTTC. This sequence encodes CASSLPGPRTGGEQFF.

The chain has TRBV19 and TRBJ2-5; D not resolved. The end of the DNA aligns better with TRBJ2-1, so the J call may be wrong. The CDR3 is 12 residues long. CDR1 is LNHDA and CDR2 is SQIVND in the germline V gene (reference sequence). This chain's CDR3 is CASSKTTVEQFF. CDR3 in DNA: TGTGCCAGTAGTAAAACCACTGTGGAGCAGTTCTTC.

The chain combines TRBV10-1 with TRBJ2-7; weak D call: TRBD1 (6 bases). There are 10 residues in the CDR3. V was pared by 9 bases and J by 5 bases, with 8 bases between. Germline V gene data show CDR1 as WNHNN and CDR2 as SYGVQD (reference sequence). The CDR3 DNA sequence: TGCGCCAGTACAGGGCACGAGCAGTACTTC. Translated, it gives CASTGHEQYF.

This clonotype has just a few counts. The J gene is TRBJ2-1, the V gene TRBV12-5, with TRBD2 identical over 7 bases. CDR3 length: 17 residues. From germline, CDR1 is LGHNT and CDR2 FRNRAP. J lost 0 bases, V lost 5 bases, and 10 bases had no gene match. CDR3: CASGPSGRQSSYNEQFF. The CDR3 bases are TGTGCTAGTGGTCCGTCCGGGAGGCAGAGCTCCTACAATGAGCAGTTCTTC. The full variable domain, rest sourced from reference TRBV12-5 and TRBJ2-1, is DARVTQTPRHKVTEMGQEVTMRCQPILGHNTVFWYRQTMMQGLELLAYFRNRAPLDDSGMPKDRFSAEMPDATLATLKIQPSEPRDSAVYFCASGPSGRQSSYNEQFFGPGTRLTVL.

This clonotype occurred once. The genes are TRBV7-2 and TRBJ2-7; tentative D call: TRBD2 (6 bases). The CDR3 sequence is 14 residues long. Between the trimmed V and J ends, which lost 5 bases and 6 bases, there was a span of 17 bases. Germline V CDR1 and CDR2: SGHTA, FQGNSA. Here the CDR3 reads CASSRLVEVGEQYF. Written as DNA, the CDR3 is TGTGCCAGCAGCAGACTAGTGGAGGTCGGCGAGCAGTACTTC.